The clone carrying this TCR beta chain showed up many times. The antigen remains unidentified. Broader study findings: Greatest tumor Treg TCR overlap was with tumor naive CD4+ cells. The larger-cohort validation was restricted to a single TCR beta V-J rearrangement rather than whole repertoires.

CD25-based Treg depletion was applied to purified naive CD4+ T cells. The CDR3 sequence is 13 residues long. V gave up 6 bases and J gave up 9 bases; unmatched junction bases: 9. Germline assignment: CDR1 MDHEN and CDR2 SYDVKM. One entry per CDR3 protein results from TCRdb running MiXCR on the 5' RACE reads. The sample consists of some 8,400 distinct CDR3 sequences, 27% of them appearing once. The sequencing sample was made of naive CD4+ T cells sorted from a lymph node. Subset denoted: naive CD4+ T cells, CD4+CD45RA+CD25-. The J gene is TRBJ1-2, the V gene TRBV28, with 8 bases that match TRBD1. This receptor was taken from a female donor with breast cancer. The CDR3 loop reads CASRIQGARSYTF. Written as DNA, the CDR3 is TGTGCCAGCAGAATCCAGGGGGCGAGGAGCTACACCTTC.